Sequencing of this T cell receptor (beta chain) was carried out in a study of radiotherapy plus CTLA-4 blockade in lung cancer. About the research overall: About 17% of enrolled patients responded objectively, and roughly 30% had disease control.

Germline V lookup: CDR1 SGDLS, CDR2 YYNGEE. The CDR3 runs 13 residues. V shed 7 bases, J shed 11 bases, and the junction held 13 bases outside the gene matches. Method: immunoSEQ multiplex PCR; TCRdb's copy keeps in-frame clones and lacks some. Of 95,000 to 150,000 clones in the sample, about nine tenths were seen once. Those patients who had chemo-refractory metastatic non-small-cell lung cancer were given focal radiation along with CTLA-4 blockade through ipilimumab. The sequencing here drew on peripheral blood, taken from a patient treated with radiotherapy plus ipilimumab. This chain links TRBV9 with TRBJ1-1; 8 nucleotides line up with TRBD1. The sequence was obtained from a human donor with non-small cell lung cancer that progressed on radiotherapy plus ipilimumab. The CDR3 reads CASGETQGAKAFF. The CDR3 DNA is TGTGCCAGCGGGGAAACTCAGGGGGCCAAGGCTTTCTTT.